The 28 T cell receptor beta chains given below trace back to one sample, sequenced in a study of blood T cell repertoires in COVID-19. Produced via immunoSEQ multiplex PCR; TCRdb's table is partial and in-frame only. This sample carries about 320,000 clones, about 90% of them seen once, and the ten largest clones take 5%. Sequencing input: PBMCs or T cells enriched from blood (not recorded which). The receptors derive from a man aged 30 to 45 who had recovered from COVID-19.

This sequence joins TRBV20-1 and TRBJ1-2, with D possibly being TRBD1 (5 bases). Germline values: CDR1 DFQATT, CDR2 SNEGSKA (reference sequence). This CDR3 contains 13 residues. Trimming removed 3 bases at V and 2 bases at J, with 10 bases between. The CDR3 sequence is CSASDQGNYGYTF. The CDR3 DNA is TGCAGTGCTAGTGACCAGGGCAACTATGGCTACACCTTC.

CDR3 loop: CASSESLEDRGQYF. The CDR3 DNA sequence: TGTGCCAGCAGTGAAAGTTTAGAGGACCGGGGGCAGTATTTT. The rearrangement links TRBV2 to TRBJ2-3; the D gene is possibly TRBD2 (5 bases). The V gene lost 2 bases and the J gene lost 11 bases, with 17 bases spanning the gap. Germline V lookup: CDR1 SNHLY, CDR2 FYNNEI. The CDR3 consists of 14 residues.

The chain is built from TRBV5-6 and TRBJ2-3; possibly TRBD2 for D (7 bases). The CDR3 consists of 17 residues. The V gene lost 4 bases and the J gene lost 1 base, with 19 bases spanning the gap. Germline V gene sequence: CDR1 SGHDT, CDR2 YYEEEE. CDR3 coding DNA: TGTGCCAGCAGCCTGCTGGGAGGGGGGAGTGGCACAGATACGCAGTATTTT. This encodes CASSLLGGGSGTDTQYF. Full variable domain (remainder filled in from reference TRBV5-6 and TRBJ2-3): DAGVTQSPTHLIKTRGQQVTLRCSPKSGHDTVSWYQQALGQGPQFIFQYYEEEERQRGNFPDRFSGHQFPNYSSELNVNALLLGDSALYLCASSLLGGGSGTDTQYFGPGTRLTVL.

This clone was observed a handful of times. The chain recombines TRBV12-1 with TRBJ1-5; the D call of TRBD1 is as the table states it, not checked on the DNA. TRBV12-1 is a documented pseudogene. The CDR3 sequence is 17 residues long. CDR3 nucleotide sequence: TGTGCCAGCAGTTCCAACCAGGGGGCTTATAGCAATCAGCCCCAGCATTTT. It encodes CASSSNQGAYSNQPQHF.

The V and J genes are TRBV20-1 and TRBJ2-5; D unresolved. The CDR3 totals 14 residues. V shed 3 bases and J shed 2 bases, with 13 bases lying between them. Germline V CDR1 and CDR2: DFQATT, SNEGSKA (reference sequence). The CDR3 coding sequence is TGCAGTGCTAGTGTCCCGTCCAGGCAAGAGACCCAGTACTTC. As protein: CSASVPSRQETQYF.

The V and J genes are TRBV5-1 and TRBJ1-3; D is possibly TRBD1 (5 bases). V lost 4 bases and J 0 bases, leaving 11 bases between the germline ends. The CDR3 is 15 residues long. Germline assignment: CDR1 SGHRS and CDR2 YFSETQ. The CDR3 is CASSKRGGSGNTIYF. The DNA for the CDR3 is TGCGCCAGCAGCAAAAGGGGTGGCTCTGGAAACACCATATATTTT.

This clone was recorded only once. The chain carries TRBV11-1 and TRBJ2-5; TRBD1 might be the D (6 bases). V lost 3 bases and J lost 2, with 10 bases in between. This CDR3 region has 14 residues. Per germline, CDR1 SGHAT and CDR2 FQDESV (reference sequence). DNA for the CDR3: TGTGCCAGCAGCTTTTCGACAGGTCAAGAGACCCAGTACTTC. Translation: CASSFSTGQETQYF.

This rearrangement joins TRBV6-5 to TRBJ1-2; D ambiguous. The CDR3 loop spans 13 amino acids. V was pared by 6 bases and J by 4 bases, with 12 bases between. Germline values: CDR1 MNHEY, CDR2 SVGAGI. CDR3 sequence reads: CASSAQQSYGYTF. CDR3 sequence (DNA): TGTGCCAGCAGCGCACAGCAATCCTATGGCTACACCTTC.

About this clone: It is unclear where the CDR3 begins or ends on the DNA, so no DNA is shown, and the CDR3 is as TCRdb lists it. The gene calls are TRBV7-9 and TRBJ1-2. Germline assignment: CDR1 SEHNR and CDR2 FQNEAQ (reference sequence). 16 amino acids form the CDR3, both terminal residues included. Here the CDR3 reads CASSLALRAGGYGYTF.

The CDR3 sequence: CATSPYKYEQFF. In DNA form, the CDR3 reads TGTGCCACTTCCCCATACAAGTATGAGCAGTTCTTC. The chain combines TRBV19 with TRBJ2-1, with no clear D. CDR1 and CDR2 from the germline V gene are LNHDA and SQIVND (reference sequence). The CDR3 spans 12 residues. The V end lost 10 bases, the J end lost 8 bases, and 15 bases lay between the germline ends.

This clone has more than one count but fewer than ten. This chain links TRBV5-1 with TRBJ1-1, with D unclear. The V end lost 0 bases, the J end lost 7 bases, and 13 bases lay between the germline ends. Germline CDR1 is SGHRS and CDR2 is YFSETQ. The CDR3 runs to 14 residues. The CDR3 sequence is CASSLEYVPDEAFF. The CDR3 bases are TGCGCCAGCAGCTTGGAGTATGTTCCAGATGAAGCTTTCTTT.

The chain has TRBV6-6 and TRBJ2-4, with TRBD1 matching over 11 bases. CDR3 length: 14 amino acids. Germline-derived CDR1 and CDR2 are MNHNY and SVGAGI (reference sequence). V trimming: 0 bases; J trimming: 10 bases; junction bases outside the gene matches: 2. DNA for the CDR3: TGTGCCAGCAGTTACTCAGGGACAGGGGGTATTCAGTACTTC. Encoded protein: CASSYSGTGGIQYF.

The rearrangement links TRBV6-1 to TRBJ1-5, with a possible D match to TRBD1 (6 bases). The ends were cut back, 2 bases at V and 7 bases at J, with 15 bases in the middle. Germline V lookup: CDR1 MNHNS, CDR2 SASEGT. The length of the CDR3 is 15 residues. CDR3: CASSERVQGGQPQHF. The CDR3 bases are TGTGCCAGCAGTGAACGCGTACAGGGTGGACAGCCCCAGCATTTT.

The chain has TRBV4-2 and TRBJ1-4; a weak D match, TRBD1 (6 bases). Trimming removed 4 bases from V and 5 bases from J, with 14 bases in between. Germline CDR1 reads LGHNA; CDR2 reads YNFKEQ. The CDR3 extends over 15 amino acids. The CDR3 DNA reads as TGTGCCAGCAGCCCTAATATCGGACAGAATGAAAAACTGTTTTTT. Amino acid sequence: CASSPNIGQNEKLFF.

The genes are TRBV7-9 and TRBJ2-1; possible D gene TRBD1, 5 bases. The CDR3 totals 12 residues. V lost 4 bases, J lost 8 bases, and 9 bases lay in between. From germline, CDR1 is SEHNR and CDR2 FQNEAQ (reference sequence). The CDR3 sequence: CASSSLGDEQFF. The DNA for the CDR3 is TGTGCCAGCAGCTCATTAGGGGATGAGCAGTTCTTC. Filled out from reference TRBV7-9 and TRBJ2-1, the complete variable domain reads DTGVSQNPRHKITKRGQNVTFRCDPISEHNRLYWYRQTLGQGPEFLTYFQNEAQLEKSRLLSDRFSAERPKGSFSTLEIQRTEQGDSAMYLCASSSLGDEQFFGPGTRLTVL.

The J gene is TRBJ2-7, the V gene TRBV13; D might be TRBD1 (7 bases). Trimming took 0 bases from V and 5 from J, leaving 11 bases between them. In germline, CDR1 is PRHDT, CDR2 FYEKMQ (reference sequence). The CDR3 runs to 14 residues. CDR3 DNA sequence: TGTGCCAGCAGCTTAGGTCAGGGGGGCGACGAGCAGTACTTC. This gives the protein CASSLGQGGDEQYF.

The chain joins TRBV15 to TRBJ1-3; TRBD1 matches at 9 bases. Germline trimming cut 7 bases from V and 1 base from J; bases unmatched to any gene: 23. The CDR3 has 21 amino acids. The germline gives CDR1 LNHNV, CDR2 YYDKDF (reference sequence). In DNA, the CDR3 is TGTGCCACCACCCCAAGCCTCAGCTCCGGGACAGGGTATGGGTCTGGAAACACCATATATTTT. This sequence encodes CATTPSLSSGTGYGSGNTIYF.

The chain links TRBV7-2 to TRBJ1-6, with 7 bases lining up with TRBD1. Looked up from germline, CDR1 is SGHTA and CDR2 is FQGNSA. The CDR3 has 17 residues. Trimming removed 1 base from V and 1 base from J; junction bases left unmatched: 4. The CDR3: CASSLVTGRSYNSPLHF. The CDR3 nucleotides read TGTGCCAGCAGCTTAGTGACAGGGAGGTCCTATAATTCACCCCTCCACTTT.

This chain joins TRBV5-1 and TRBJ2-5; D remains unclear. The germline V and J ends were trimmed by 2 bases and 2 bases, with 10 bases remaining between them. Germline V gene sequence: CDR1 SGHRS, CDR2 YFSETQ. This CDR3 has 14 residues. CDR3 sequence: CASSFTTSQETQYF. The CDR3 DNA follows: TGCGCCAGCAGCTTTACGACTTCACAAGAGACCCAGTACTTC.

This clone was detected once. The chain uses TRBV6-5 and TRBJ2-4; TRBD1 agrees at 8 bases. The CDR3 loop spans 15 amino acids. Germline values: CDR1 MNHEY, CDR2 SVGAGI. J gave up 2 bases and V 6 bases, and 6 bases lay outside the gene matches. The CDR3: CASSGGQGPKNIQYF. The CDR3 DNA sequence: TGTGCCAGCAGCGGCGGACAGGGACCCAAAAACATTCAGTACTTC.

Points on this clone: Other DNA sequences in the same sample also yield this CDR3. The chain combines TRBV7-9 with TRBJ2-5; 11 nucleotides line up with TRBD2. V shed 2 bases, J shed 2 bases, and the junction held 1 base outside the gene matches. In germline, CDR1 is SEHNR, CDR2 FQNEAQ (reference sequence). The CDR3 sequence is 15 residues long. CDR3 in DNA: TGTGCCAGCAGCTTACTAGCGGGGGGTCAAGAGACCCAGTACTTC. Translating it yields CASSLLAGGQETQYF.

A few counts support this clone. The chain uses TRBV4-1 and TRBJ1-2; 10 bases fit TRBD1. CDR3 length: 16 residues. Germline lookup yields CDR1 MGHRA and CDR2 YSYEKL. V dropped 8 bases and J dropped 3; count of bases not matched to a gene: 12. The CDR3, as DNA: TGCGCCAGCGGCCTAGTACCGGGACAGGGGTACTATGGCTACACCTTC. This codes for CASGLVPGQGYYGYTF.

This chain links TRBV11-2 with TRBJ2-5, with a weak D call TRBD1 (7 bases). The germline V gene has CDR1 SGHAT and CDR2 FQNNGV. This CDR3 has 14 residues. The germline V and J ends were trimmed by 3 bases and 5 bases, with 13 bases remaining between them. The CDR3 coding sequence is TGTGCCAGCAGCTTCGGGGACAGCGGGGAGACCCAGTACTTC. It codes for CASSFGDSGETQYF.

V gene TRBV11-2 combines with J gene TRBJ1-2, with D possibly being TRBD1 (5 bases). From germline, CDR1 is SGHAT and CDR2 FQNNGV. This CDR3 region has 15 residues. Trimming left V 1 base short and J 8 bases short, with 17 bases between. CDR3: CASSLGRGRAWGYTF. The CDR3 coding sequence is TGTGCCAGCAGCTTAGGACGGGGGAGGGCCTGGGGCTACACCTTC. Complete variable domain (other parts from reference TRBV11-2 and TRBJ1-2): EAGVAQSPRYKIIEKRQSVAFWCNPISGHATLYWYQQILGQGPKLLIQFQNNGVVDDSQLPKDRFSAERLKGVDSTLKIQPAKLEDSAVYLCASSLGRGRAWGYTFGSGTRLTVV.

The J gene is TRBJ2-5, the V gene TRBV24-1, with D uncertain. Per germline, CDR1 KGHDR and CDR2 SFDVKD. V was shortened by 3 bases and J by 2 bases, with 12 bases between the two germline ends. CDR3 length: 15 amino acids. CDR3 protein: CATSDNLLSQETQYF. In DNA form, the CDR3 reads TGTGCCACCAGTGATAACCTGCTATCTCAAGAGACCCAGTACTTC.

The genes are TRBV6-1 and TRBJ2-4, with 11 bases matching TRBD2. CDR3 length: 16 amino acids. The germline V gene encodes CDR1 MNHNS and CDR2 SASEGT. The V segment lost 4 bases and the J segment 0 bases; nucleotides outside the gene matches: 2. The CDR3 DNA is TGTGCCAGCAGTGGGGGACTAGCGGAAGCCAAAAACATTCAGTACTTC. Its protein is CASSGGLAEAKNIQYF.

The V call is TRBV13, the J call TRBJ2-5, with TRBD2 identical over 7 bases. Germline V gene lookup returns CDR1 PRHDT and CDR2 FYEKMQ (reference sequence). J was trimmed by 2 bases and V by 1 base; bases with no gene match: 4. This CDR3 spans 15 amino acids. DNA of the CDR3: TGTGCCAGCAGCTTAGTGGGGGGGAGGCAAGAGACCCAGTACTTC. Amino acids: CASSLVGGRQETQYF.

This clone appeared once. The rearrangement joins TRBV25-1 to TRBJ1-1; possible D gene TRBD1, 6 bases. V was clipped by 4 bases and J by 11 bases, with 20 bases between them. This CDR3 comprises 14 residues. Germline assignment: CDR1 MGHDK and CDR2 SYGVNS. The CDR3 protein is CASSVGRGYRSAFF. The CDR3 DNA sequence: TGTGCCAGCAGTGTTGGCAGGGGTTATAGGTCGGCTTTCTTT.